One sample yielded the 10 T cell receptor beta chains listed below, sequenced in a study of CD8+ T cells in alopecia areata. The treatment is: oral pan-JAK inhibitor, 5-10 mg twice daily. cDNA reverse transcribed from extracted RNA served as the sequencing template. Some clones are missing from TCRdb's copy, which holds only in-frame ones; the method was immunoSEQ multiplex PCR. The sample contains tens of thousands of clones, approximately 30% of which appear only once. The sequencing here drew on CD8+ T cells sorted from blood, taken at week 4, from a patient treated with tofacitinib. The receptors stem from a human donor with alopecia areata.

This clone occurred a few times. The CDR3 DNA reads as TGCGCCAGCAGCCAAGATTGGCAGGGAGGCTACGAGCAGTACTTC. This sequence encodes CASSQDWQGGYEQYF. The chain joins TRBV4-1 to TRBJ2-5; possibly TRBD2 for D (6 bases). The DNA end favors TRBJ2-7, so the J call may be wrong. The CDR3 is made up of 15 amino acids. Germline CDR1 MGHRA, CDR2 YSYEKL.

This chain joins TRBV2 and TRBJ2-1; TRBD1 might be the D (5 bases). This CDR3 is built from 15 residues. Germline loops: CDR1 SNHLY, CDR2 FYNNEI. Trimming cost V 3 bases and J 0 bases, with 9 bases left between them. The CDR3 DNA is TGTGCCAGCAGTGACGTAGGGGCCTCCTACAATGAGCAGTTCTTC. Its translation: CASSDVGASYNEQFF.

This clone was observed once. The gene calls are TRBV14 and TRBJ2-7, with D perhaps TRBD2 (5 bases). Trimming stripped 1 base from V and 7 bases from J, with 11 bases between. Germline CDR1 reads SGHDN; CDR2 reads FVKESK. The CDR3 sequence is 13 residues long. CDR3 nucleotides: TGTGCCAGCAGCCAAGGGGCTAGCCTTGAGCAGTACTTC. Encoded protein: CASSQGASLEQYF.

This sequence joins TRBV13 and TRBJ1-1, with 10 positions matching TRBD1. The CDR3 spans 16 residues. Trimming removed 5 bases from V and 0 bases from J; junction bases left unmatched: 6. Germline loops: CDR1 PRHDT, CDR2 FYEKMQ (reference sequence). CDR3 DNA sequence: TGTGCCAGCAGCCCAAGGGACAGGGGACTGAACACTGAAGCTTTCTTT. Its protein product is CASSPRDRGLNTEAFF.

This clone showed up just a few times. The chain has TRBV6-5 and TRBJ1-5, with a tentative D call TRBD1 (5 bases). V was clipped by 5 bases and J by 6 bases, with 17 bases between them. CDR1 and CDR2 (germline): MNHEY, SVGAGI. This CDR3 is 15 amino acids long. The CDR3: CASSLGPGIPQPQHF. Written as DNA, the CDR3 is TGTGCCAGCAGTCTAGGGCCAGGGATTCCTCAGCCCCAGCATTTT.

The V and J genes are TRBV27 and TRBJ2-7; TRBD2 aligns across 8 bases. This CDR3 region has 15 residues. Germline V CDR1 and CDR2: MNHEY, SMNVEV (reference sequence). V lost 6 bases to trimming and J lost 4 bases; unmatched junction nucleotides: 11. CDR3 sequence (DNA): TGTGCCAGCAGGACACGGGGGGGAGCGAATTACGAGCAGTACTTC. Its translation: CASRTRGGANYEQYF.

This clone was seen a handful of times. This rearrangement joins TRBV29-1 to TRBJ2-1; 8 bases are shared with TRBD2. The V segment lost 4 bases and the J segment 15 bases; nucleotides outside the gene matches: 23. The CDR3 spans 16 residues. In germline, CDR1 is SQVTM, CDR2 ANQGSEA. The CDR3 loop reads CSVGPEEREFRHSGFF. The CDR3 nucleotides read TGCAGCGTTGGGCCTGAAGAGCGGGAGTTCAGACACAGTGGGTTCTTC.

The CDR3 DNA follows: TGTGCCAGCAGTGAACATGTAACAGGGACGAGGGGCTACACCTTC. It codes for CASSEHVTGTRGYTF. This rearrangement joins TRBV2 to TRBJ1-2; the D gene is possibly TRBD1 (6 bases). Germline CDR1 reads SNHLY; CDR2 reads FYNNEI. V was shortened by 2 bases and J by 8 bases, with 18 bases between the two germline ends. The CDR3 runs to 15 residues.

The CDR3 loop reads CASSLGPNTDTQYF. CDR3 bases: TGTGCCAGCAGCTTAGGGCCTAACACAGATACGCAGTATTTT. The rearrangement links TRBV13 to TRBJ2-3; no clear D gene. The CDR3 is 14 amino acids. CDR1 PRHDT and CDR2 FYEKMQ come from the germline V gene (reference sequence). V shed 0 bases and J shed 2 bases, with 6 bases lying between them.

This clone was seen a handful of times. The genes are TRBV30 and TRBJ1-2; perhaps TRBD1 as D (5 bases). Trimming cost V 2 bases and J 8 bases, with 18 bases left between them. The CDR3 totals 14 residues. Germline V gene sequence: CDR1 GTSNPN, CDR2 SVGIG (reference sequence). The CDR3 DNA reads as TGTGCCTGGAGTATAGCATATTACAGGTCCGGCTACACCTTC. The encoded protein is CAWSIAYYRSGYTF. Full variable domain (missing parts from reference TRBV30 and TRBJ1-2): SQTIHQWPATLVQPVGSPLSLECTVEGTSNPNLYWYRQAAGRGLQLLFYSVGIGQISSEVPQNLSASRPQDRQFILSSKKLLLSDSGFYLCAWSIAYYRSGYTFGSGTRLTVV.